Following are 29 T cell receptor beta chains from one sample sequenced in a study of shared clonotypes between healthy human individuals. TCRdb's copy holds only in-frame clones and misses some; the assay was immunoSEQ multiplex PCR. Of fewer than 2.5 million clones in the sample, roughly 93% are singletons; the top ten hold approximately 0.36%. Sequenced: naive CD4+ T cells from PBMCs. As to subset: CD45RA+ positively selected. The receptors were gathered from a man younger than 30 in good health. Some clones in this sample may be carry-over from other donors' samples.

The V and J genes are TRBV30 and TRBJ1-1; 7 nucleotides align to TRBD1. The J segment lost 3 bases and the V segment lost 1 base, leaving 8 bases of the junction unmatched. CDR1 GTSNPN and CDR2 SVGIG come from the germline V gene (reference sequence). This CDR3 region has 15 residues. The CDR3 region is CAWSEGGAGDTEAFF. The CDR3 bases are TGTGCCTGGAGTGAAGGGGGCGCGGGGGACACTGAAGCTTTCTTT.

Regarding this clone: Other nucleotide sequences in the sample specify the same CDR3. The chain recombines TRBV28 with TRBJ1-2, with 7 bases lining up with TRBD1. This CDR3 spans 14 amino acids. Germline V gives CDR1 MDHEN, CDR2 SYDVKM. The V gene end was trimmed by 4 bases and the J gene end by 4 bases; junction bases not matched to a gene: 6. CDR3 in DNA: TGTGCCAGCAGTTCCCCGGGGACAGCCTATGGCTACACCTTC. This encodes CASSSPGTAYGYTF.

On this clone itself: The sample carries other DNA sequences with the same CDR3. The gene calls are TRBV5-1 and TRBJ2-1; a weak D match, TRBD2 (6 bases). The CDR3 is 15 amino acids. Trimming shortened V by 0 bases and J by 5 bases, and 12 bases separated the two germline ends. Germline V lookup: CDR1 SGHRS, CDR2 YFSETQ. This CDR3 is CASSLGGRENNEQFF. The CDR3 DNA is TGCGCCAGCAGCTTGGGGGGACGGGAGAACAATGAGCAGTTCTTC.

Note on this clone: The sample holds other DNA sequences that translate to the same CDR3. The chain carries TRBV28 and TRBJ2-1; D is ambiguous. This CDR3 is built from 11 residues. The germline CDR1 and CDR2 sequences are MDHEN and SYDVKM. Deletions cut 1 base from V and 8 bases from J, with 3 bases between. CDR3 nucleotides: TGTGCCAGCAGTTTATACCATGAGCAGTTCTTC. This encodes CASSLYHEQFF. Together with reference TRBV28 and TRBJ2-1, the CDR3 gives the full variable domain: DVKVTQSSRYLVKRTGEKVFLECVQDMDHENMFWYRQDPGLGLRLIYFSYDVKMKEKGDIPEGYSVSREKKERFSLILESASTNQTSMYLCASSLYHEQFFGPGTRLTVL.

CDR3 sequence (DNA): TGTGCCAGCAGCTTAAGGGACGACTCCTACAATGAGCAGTTCTTC. Translated: CASSLRDDSYNEQFF. V is TRBV7-3 and J is TRBJ2-1, with D tentatively TRBD1 or TRBD2 (5 bases each). Germline V lookup: CDR1 SGHTA, CDR2 FQGTGA. CDR3 length equals 15 residues. V was cut by 1 base and J by 0 bases, with 7 bases left in between.

The genes are TRBV4-1 and TRBJ2-1, with 10 bases fitting TRBD1. V was clipped by 2 bases and J by 8 bases; unmatched bases: 9. The CDR3 has 16 residues. CDR1 is MGHRA and CDR2 is YSYEKL in the germline V gene. The CDR3: CASSQSRQGARDEQFF. In DNA form, the CDR3 reads TGCGCCAGCAGCCAATCCCGACAGGGGGCTCGGGATGAGCAGTTCTTC.

Regarding this clone: A much larger clone lies a single base off, so this may be a read error. Other DNA sequences in this specimen translate into the identical CDR3. This chain joins TRBV5-8 and TRBJ2-6; D unclear. The CDR3 consists of 15 residues. Trimming took 0 bases from V and 0 from J, leaving 4 bases between them. The germline gives CDR1 SGHTS, CDR2 YDEGEE. DNA for the CDR3: TGTGCCAGCAGCTTGGGGGGCTCTGGGGCCAACGTCCTGACTTTC. Amino acid sequence: CASSLGGSGANVLTF.

This clone came up once. The CDR3: CASSFQPGLGPSEQYF. The CDR3 nucleotides are TGTGCCAGCAGCTTTCAGCCGGGACTAGGACCCTCCGAGCAGTACTTC. This chain joins TRBV7-9 and TRBJ2-7, with TRBD2 identical over 8 bases. The J segment lost 6 bases and the V segment lost 3 bases, leaving 13 bases of the junction unmatched. The CDR3 has 16 amino acids. The germline V gene has CDR1 SEHNR and CDR2 FQNEAQ (reference sequence). The full variable domain, rest sourced from reference TRBV7-9 and TRBJ2-7, is DTGVSQNPRHKITKRGQNVTFRCDPISEHNRLYWYRQTLGQGPEFLTYFQNEAQLEKSRLLSDRFSAERPKGSFSTLEIQRTEQGDSAMYLCASSFQPGLGPSEQYFGPGTRLTVT.

This clone showed up just once. The V gene is TRBV2, the J gene TRBJ2-7; 9 bases are shared with TRBD2. Germline loops: CDR1 SNHLY, CDR2 FYNNEI. The V gene end was trimmed by 7 bases and the J gene end by 6 bases; junction bases not matched to a gene: 4. This CDR3 region has 12 residues. CDR3 DNA sequence: TGTGCCAGCACATCTAGCGGGATCGAGCAGTACTTC. It specifies CASTSSGIEQYF.

The chain uses TRBV5-5 and TRBJ1-5, with D possibly matching TRBD1 (5 bases). This CDR3 is built from 17 residues. With 1 base removed from V and 0 bases from J, the gap between germline ends came to 14 bases. From germline, CDR1 is SGHKS and CDR2 YYEKEE (reference sequence). CDR3 loop: CASSLFGLGDSNQPQHF. CDR3 DNA sequence: TGTGCCAGCAGCTTGTTTGGTCTGGGGGATAGCAATCAGCCCCAGCATTTT.

The chain links TRBV27 to TRBJ2-7, with 10 bases matching TRBD1. Germline values: CDR1 MNHEY, CDR2 SMNVEV (reference sequence). With 4 bases clipped from V and 6 bases from J, the junction kept 18 bases outside the gene matches. The CDR3 has 18 residues. The CDR3 region has the DNA TGTGCCAGCAGTTCACCCCGTAGTCTTGGGGACAGGGGAGGCGAGCAGTACTTC. Its translation is CASSSPRSLGDRGGEQYF.

DNA of the CDR3: TGTGCCACCACAAGGGACAGGGCCACTGAAGCTTTCTTT. Translated, it gives CATTRDRATEAFF. The chain uses TRBV15 and TRBJ1-1; TRBD1 matches 9 bases. V trimming: 7 bases; J trimming: 4 bases; junction bases outside the gene matches: 4. The germline CDR1 and CDR2 sequences are LNHNV and YYDKDF (reference sequence). The CDR3 contains 13 residues.

For the CDR3, the DNA is TGTGCCAGCCCCCTCGGGGGGTCTGGAAACACCATATATTTT. Protein sequence: CASPLGGSGNTIYF. The chain recombines TRBV27 with TRBJ1-3; D possibly corresponds to TRBD1 (5 bases). The CDR3 sequence is 14 residues long. Trimming cost V 8 bases and J 1 base, with 12 bases left between them. Germline loops: CDR1 MNHEY, CDR2 SMNVEV (reference sequence).

The chain joins TRBV9 to TRBJ2-5, with a tentative D call TRBD1 (6 bases). The V gene's germline CDR1 is SGDLS and CDR2 YYNGEE. Deletions cut 0 bases from V and 5 bases from J, with 14 bases between. This CDR3 contains 15 residues. The CDR3, as DNA: TGTGCCAGCAGCGTAGTAGGGGGATTTGGGGAGACCCAGTACTTC. Encoded protein: CASSVVGGFGETQYF.

This clone was recorded only once. V usage is TRBV19 and J usage is TRBJ1-1, with TRBD1 as a possible D gene (6 bases). V was trimmed by 4 bases and J by 1 base, leaving 16 bases between them. The CDR3 covers 16 residues. Germline CDR1 is LNHDA and CDR2 is SQIVND (reference sequence). The chain's CDR3 is CASSTPWGAANTEAFF. The CDR3 DNA reads as TGTGCCAGTAGTACCCCCTGGGGGGCGGCGAACACTGAAGCTTTCTTT.

The rearrangement uses TRBV5-4 and TRBJ1-1; D remains unclear. The CDR3 contains 16 residues. Germline-derived CDR1 and CDR2 are SGHNT and YYREEE (reference sequence). V gave up 1 base and J gave up 0 bases, with 13 bases separating them. CDR3 residues: CASSLPGGFLNTEAFF. Here the CDR3 DNA reads TGTGCCAGCAGCTTGCCCGGTGGATTCCTGAACACTGAAGCTTTCTTT.

This clone was seen a single time. Other DNA sequences in the same sample also yield this CDR3. V and J are TRBV18 and TRBJ2-7, with TRBD1 matching 8 bases. Losses at the gene ends were 3 bases for V and 2 bases for J; bases not matched to a gene: 3. The CDR3 runs to 14 residues. CDR1 and CDR2 from the germline V gene are KGHSH and LQKENI. CDR3 protein: CASSPGQGTYEQYF. CDR3 sequence (DNA): TGTGCCAGCTCACCCGGACAGGGAACCTACGAGCAGTACTTC.

The chain links TRBV6-4 to TRBJ1-4; 9 bases match TRBD1. Germline V gene lookup returns CDR1 MRHNA and CDR2 SNTAGT. The CDR3 extends over 15 amino acids. The trim removed 6 bases at V and 3 bases at J, leaving 5 bases unmatched. CDR3 residues: CASRRTGGSNEKLFF. In DNA form, the CDR3 reads TGTGCCAGCAGGAGAACAGGGGGCTCTAATGAAAAACTGTTTTTT.

This clone came up once. The V and J genes are TRBV7-6 and TRBJ1-3; D remains unclear. V lost 1 base and J 2 bases, leaving 6 bases between the germline ends. In germline, CDR1 is SGHVS, CDR2 FNYEAQ. The CDR3 is 14 amino acids. DNA of the CDR3: TGTGCCAGCAGCTTAGGACATGCTGGAAACACCATATATTTT. It is translated as CASSLGHAGNTIYF.

This chain links TRBV11-2 with TRBJ1-1; no reliable D call. V lost 5 bases, J lost 1 base, and 14 bases lay in between. The CDR3 has 15 residues. The V gene's germline CDR1 is SGHAT and CDR2 FQNNGV. CDR3 DNA: TGTGCCAGCAGCCCCACCTCGGGAGAGAACACTGAAGCTTTCTTT. Translated: CASSPTSGENTEAFF.

The V call is TRBV7-2, the J call TRBJ2-1; 8 bases align to TRBD2. Germline lookup yields CDR1 SGHTA and CDR2 FQGNSA. J was trimmed by 3 bases and V by 2 bases; bases with no gene match: 3. This CDR3 is built from 15 residues. CDR3 residues: CASSLQLADYNEQFF. The CDR3, as DNA: TGTGCCAGCAGCTTACAACTAGCGGACTACAATGAGCAGTTCTTC.

The chain couples TRBV6-1 to TRBJ1-1; D is undetermined. This CDR3 has 14 residues. V was shortened by 4 bases and J by 0 bases, with 9 bases between the two germline ends. Germline V gene lookup returns CDR1 MNHNS and CDR2 SASEGT. CDR3 region: CASSAGSLNTEAFF. For the CDR3, the DNA is TGTGCCAGCAGTGCTGGGAGCTTGAACACTGAAGCTTTCTTT.

V gene TRBV28 combines with J gene TRBJ2-7; 7 bases match TRBD1. Germline V gene sequence: CDR1 MDHEN, CDR2 SYDVKM. The CDR3 spans 13 residues. The J segment lost 3 bases and the V segment lost 7 bases, leaving 6 bases of the junction unmatched. DNA for the CDR3: TGTGCCAGCAAGAAAGGACAGGTCTACGAGCAGTACTTC. It codes for CASKKGQVYEQYF.

The chain recombines TRBV5-8 with TRBJ2-7, with a possible D match to TRBD2 (6 bases). The V end was cut by 0 bases, the J end by 2 bases, with 15 bases between. The germline CDR1 and CDR2 sequences are SGHTS and YDEGEE. The CDR3 spans 16 residues. This CDR3 is CASSLANGGVTYEQYF. CDR3 coding DNA: TGTGCCAGCAGCTTGGCCAACGGCGGGGTAACCTACGAGCAGTACTTC.

This clone was seen a single time. The chain employs TRBV27 and TRBJ2-3, with D uncertain. This CDR3 has 16 amino acids. From germline, CDR1 is MNHEY and CDR2 SMNVEV (reference sequence). Trimming shortened V by 3 bases and J by 0 bases, and 13 bases separated the two germline ends. The CDR3 DNA is TGTGCCAGCAGTTTTAATCTAGTCTCGAGCACAGATACGCAGTATTTT. Translated: CASSFNLVSSTDTQYF.

The rearrangement links TRBV4-2 to TRBJ2-7; D is perhaps TRBD2 (6 bases). The CDR3 runs to 16 residues. Between the trimmed V and J ends, which lost 1 base and 3 bases, there was a span of 16 bases. Germline-derived CDR1 and CDR2 are LGHNA and YNFKEQ. The CDR3 DNA follows: TGTGCCAGCAGCCAAGGGAGCGGGTGGCAACACTACGAGCAGTACTTC. Translated: CASSQGSGWQHYEQYF.

V and J are TRBV28 and TRBJ1-2, with 8 bases identical to TRBD1. The CDR3 runs 16 residues. CDR1 and CDR2 from the germline V gene are MDHEN and SYDVKM. Unmatched junction bases numbered 9, after V lost 4 bases and J lost 2 bases. For the CDR3, the DNA is TGTGCCAGCAGTTCGGAGGGGGACAGGCGGAACTATGGCTACACCTTC. Translated: CASSSEGDRRNYGYTF.

V and J are TRBV5-1 and TRBJ2-5; no clear D gene. Germline-derived CDR1 and CDR2 are SGHRS and YFSETQ. Trimming pared 2 bases from V and 4 bases from J, leaving 15 bases between. The CDR3 sequence is 15 residues long. The CDR3 here is CASSLIAPRGETQYF. CDR3 nucleotides: TGCGCCAGCAGCTTAATCGCACCCAGAGGAGAGACCCAGTACTTC.

V usage is TRBV13 and J usage is TRBJ2-7; 8 bases match TRBD2. The CDR3 sequence is 16 residues long. V shed 6 bases and J 2 bases; nucleotides not matched to a gene: 12. The germline gives CDR1 PRHDT, CDR2 FYEKMQ (reference sequence). In DNA form, the CDR3 reads TGTGCCAGCAGTTCTCCAGAACTAGCGGCTACCTACGAGCAGTACTTC. It translates to CASSSPELAATYEQYF.